A single TCR beta chain is shown here with its context. This clone has just a few counts. There is no known antigen for this receptor. Per-base qualities were not stored, and no clone one base away is much larger. All of the isolated RNA was reverse transcribed with the High Capacity cDNA Reverse Transcription Kit, so expressed TCRB transcripts were sequenced. Deep immunoSEQ sequencing was performed on naive, central memory and regulatory T cell samples, with an average of around 3.5 million total reads per sample. After sorted cells were lysed in RLT buffer, RNA was extracted with DNase-treated RNeasy Micro or Mini kits, with the choice depending on cell number. To prevent cross-contamination, each cell subset was processed individually, whereas patient and healthy donor samples were processed jointly. The immunoSEQ multiplex PCR was used to amplify TCRB sequences from cDNA, yielding 87-bp fragments that span the CDR3 region. Amplicons were sequenced on the Illumina HiSeq platform. As for the authors' bioinformatics: PCR bias was corrected computationally using synthetic template baselines, and reads within Hamming distance 2 were collapsed, with unmergeable singletons discarded. By aligning reads against IMGT, V, D and J genes, CDR3 length, and insertions or deletions at six rearrangement sites were assigned. Within each subset, clonotype counts were normalized to the number of sorted cells before true diversity and Gini coefficients were calculated with the tcR R package. The overlap coefficient, calculated on TCRB nucleotide sequences, was used to measure repertoire sharing. As a proxy for the pre-selection repertoire, out-of-frame TCRB sequences from naive cells were analyzed. TCRdb holds this immuneACCESS table with in-frame rearrangements only. Some clones are missing; in checked studies, unresolved V genes explain under half, and the rest has no known cause. The DNA was the basis for D and trimming; V, J and clone size are from that table. The sample yields about 340,000 clones; 13% were counted once. In total, the top ten clones hold roughly 0.015% of the sample.

From the germline V gene, CDR1 is SGHTS and CDR2 is YDEGEE. The junction carries 12 bases between V and J, which are trimmed by 2 bases and 4 bases respectively. The CDR3, cysteine through phenylalanine, is 14 amino acids long. The read is trimmed to its CDR3 DNA, 42 bases read in frame from base 1. The data were taken from a study of beta chain features in type 1 diabetes (dated by TCRdb to the late 2010s). About the investigation overall: Patients and healthy donors did not differ in mean age, gender distribution, total cell number or subset yield. The study compared the TCRB repertoires of sorted circulating CD4+ T cell subsets in recently diagnosed type 1 diabetes patients with those in matched healthy donors. Regulatory and stem cell-like memory subsets were obtained from only 8 patients and about 8 healthy donors, while naive and central memory subsets were obtained from all 30 or so donors. Across all samples, some 110,000,000 sorted cells were examined, and cell number per subset correlated strongly with RNA yield. Study-wide findings and limitations: Fewer insertions and more nucleotide deletions at VDJ recombination sites were observed in patients with type 1 diabetes, implying thymic rearrangement abnormalities. Naive, central memory and regulatory TCRB repertoires appeared more similar among patients than among healthy donors. A moderate but significant shortening of TCRB CDR3 length was observed in type 1 diabetes patients in all four CD4+ subsets. Because small numbers of individuals were included in the HLA sub-analyses, any influence of HLA type on TCRB rearrangement was left unresolved. PCR might favor shorter templates, but patient and control samples were amplified and corrected together, so any skew would affect both groups equally. Because cDNA was sequenced instead of genomic DNA, activated cells with high expression could be over-represented, although the groups did not differ in activation or CD3 levels.

A single peripheral blood draw of about 116 mL on average was collected from each donor into heparinised tubes. Using a panel that included CD45RO, CCR7, CD25, CD127, CD95 and CD27, naive, central memory, regulatory and stem cell-like memory CD4+ T cells were sorted on a BD FACSAria II. All sorted populations exceeded 95% purity. PBMCs were isolated right away by Lymphoprep density gradient centrifugation and were stained directly, without culture. So that batch effects would be minimized, each experiment stained and sorted samples in pairs, pairing one healthy donor with one patient. The sequence was obtained from a woman between 18 and 29 years old with type 1 diabetes. Sequencing used naive CD4+ T cells from blood. The cell subset or site label of this sample denotes: true naive CD4+ T cells. Recombination joined TRBV5-8 with TRBJ2-5, with TRBD2 perhaps the D gene, on 7 matching bases. The sequenced DNA is TGTGCCAGCAGCTTCGGGGGGCCAGGAGAGACCCAGTACTTC. Its translation reads: CASSFGGPGETQYF.